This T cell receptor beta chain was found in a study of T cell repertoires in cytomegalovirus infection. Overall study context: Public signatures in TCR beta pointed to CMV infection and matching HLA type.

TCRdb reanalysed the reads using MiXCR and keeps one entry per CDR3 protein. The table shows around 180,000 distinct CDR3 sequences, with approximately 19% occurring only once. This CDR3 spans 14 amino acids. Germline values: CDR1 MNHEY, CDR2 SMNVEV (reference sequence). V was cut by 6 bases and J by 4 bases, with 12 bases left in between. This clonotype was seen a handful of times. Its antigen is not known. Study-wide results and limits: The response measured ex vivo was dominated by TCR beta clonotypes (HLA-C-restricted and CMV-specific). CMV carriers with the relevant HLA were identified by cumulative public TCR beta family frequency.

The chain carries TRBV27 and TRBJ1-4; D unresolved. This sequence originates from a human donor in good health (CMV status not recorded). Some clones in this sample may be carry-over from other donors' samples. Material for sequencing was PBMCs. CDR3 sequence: CASSRRVVNEKLFF. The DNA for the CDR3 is TGTGCCAGCAGCCGTCGGGTAGTTAATGAAAAACTGTTTTTT.